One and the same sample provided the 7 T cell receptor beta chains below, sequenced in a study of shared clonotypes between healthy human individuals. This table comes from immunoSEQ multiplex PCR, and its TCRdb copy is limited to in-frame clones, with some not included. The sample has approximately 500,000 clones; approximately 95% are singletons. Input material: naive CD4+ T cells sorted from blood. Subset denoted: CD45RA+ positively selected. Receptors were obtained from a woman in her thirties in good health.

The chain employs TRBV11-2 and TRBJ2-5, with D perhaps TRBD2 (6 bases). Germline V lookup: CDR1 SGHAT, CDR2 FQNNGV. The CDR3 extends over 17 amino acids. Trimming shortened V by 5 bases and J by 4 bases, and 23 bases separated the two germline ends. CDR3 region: CASSPPRSAGRGETQYF. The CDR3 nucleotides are TGTGCCAGCAGCCCCCCACGGTCGGCAGGGCGGGGAGAGACCCAGTACTTC.

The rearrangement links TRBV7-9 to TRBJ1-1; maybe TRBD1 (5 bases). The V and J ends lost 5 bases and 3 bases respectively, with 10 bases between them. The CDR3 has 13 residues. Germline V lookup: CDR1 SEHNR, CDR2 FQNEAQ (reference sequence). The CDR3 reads CASSPQGDTEAFF. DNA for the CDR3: TGTGCCAGCAGCCCTCAGGGTGACACTGAAGCTTTCTTT.

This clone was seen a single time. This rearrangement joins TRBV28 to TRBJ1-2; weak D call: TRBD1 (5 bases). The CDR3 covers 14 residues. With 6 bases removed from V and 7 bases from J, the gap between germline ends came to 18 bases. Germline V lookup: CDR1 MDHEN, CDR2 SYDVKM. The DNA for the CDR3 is TGTGCCAGCAGCCATGGTAATGGGACTCCTGGCTACACCTTC. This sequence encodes CASSHGNGTPGYTF.

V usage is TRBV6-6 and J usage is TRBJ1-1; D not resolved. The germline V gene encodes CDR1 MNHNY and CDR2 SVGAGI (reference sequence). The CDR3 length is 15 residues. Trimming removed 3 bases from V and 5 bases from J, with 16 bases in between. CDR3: CASSYGSAGGTEAFF. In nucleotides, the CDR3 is TGTGCCAGCAGTTATGGCTCTGCCGGAGGTACTGAAGCTTTCTTT.

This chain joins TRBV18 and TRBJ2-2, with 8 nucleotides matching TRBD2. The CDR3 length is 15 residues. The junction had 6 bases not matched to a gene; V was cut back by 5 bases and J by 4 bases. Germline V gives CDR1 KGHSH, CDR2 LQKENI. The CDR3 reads CASSATSGFTGELFF. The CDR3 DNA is TGTGCCAGCTCAGCCACTAGCGGTTTCACCGGGGAGCTGTTTTTT.

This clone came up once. In DNA form, the CDR3 reads TGTGCCAGTAGTATCACACAGGGGTCTTGGGAGACCCAGTACTTC. It codes for CASSITQGSWETQYF. The genes are TRBV19 and TRBJ2-5; 7 nucleotides line up with TRBD1. The CDR3 runs 15 residues. The J segment lost 5 bases and the V segment lost 3 bases, leaving 9 bases of the junction unmatched. Germline V CDR1 and CDR2: LNHDA, SQIVND (reference sequence). Combining the CDR3 with reference TRBV19 and TRBJ2-5 gives the whole variable domain DGGITQSPKYLFRKEGQNVTLSCEQNLNHDAMYWYRQDPGQGLRLIYYSQIVNDFQKGDIAEGYSVSREKKESFPLTVTSAQKNPTAFYLCASSITQGSWETQYFGPGTRLLVL.

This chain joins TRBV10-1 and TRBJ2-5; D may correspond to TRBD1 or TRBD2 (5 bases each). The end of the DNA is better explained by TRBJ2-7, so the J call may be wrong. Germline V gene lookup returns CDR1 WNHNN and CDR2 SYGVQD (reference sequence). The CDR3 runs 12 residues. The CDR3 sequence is CASSGSGTEQYF. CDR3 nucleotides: TGCGCCAGCAGTGGGTCAGGGACCGAGCAGTACTTC.